The 17 T cell receptor beta chains in this list originate from one sample, sequenced in a study of PD-L1 blockade in urothelial cancer. Here immunoSEQ multiplex PCR was the method, and the copy in TCRdb shows in-frame clones only, minus some. The repertoire holds 35,000 to 50,000 clones, with about 84% as singletons. Time point defined: pretreatment peripheral blood. The sample in question was PBMCs, obtained around atezolizumab (anti-PD-L1) treatment. The origin of the receptors is a man between 60 and 70 years old with urothelial cancer.

The chain is built from TRBV20-1 and TRBJ1-1; D not certain. The CDR3 is 11 residues long. Germline CDR1 DFQATT, CDR2 SNEGSKA (reference sequence). V dropped 3 bases and J dropped 7 bases, with 9 bases sitting between them. CDR3 in amino acids: CSASSYLEAFF. CDR3 DNA sequence: TGCAGTGCTAGTAGTTACCTTGAAGCTTTCTTT.

J is TRBJ1-1 and V is TRBV7-2, with TRBD1 as a possible D gene (5 bases). Germline values: CDR1 SGHTA, CDR2 FQGNSA. This CDR3 spans 14 amino acids. V shed 2 bases and J shed 3 bases, with 10 bases lying between them. This chain's CDR3 is CASSLRGLDTEAFF. The CDR3 DNA follows: TGTGCCAGCAGCTTACGGGGGTTGGACACTGAAGCTTTCTTT.

This sequence joins TRBV4-3 and TRBJ2-1, with TRBD2 matching 11 bases. The V gene's germline CDR1 is LGHNA and CDR2 YSLEER. The V and J ends lost 3 bases and 6 bases, in that order; junction bases with no gene match: 7. The CDR3 covers 16 residues. The CDR3 loop reads CASSQRLAGPLNEQFF. The CDR3 region has the DNA TGCGCCAGCAGCCAGCGACTAGCGGGACCCCTCAATGAGCAGTTCTTC.

The rearrangement uses TRBV10-3 and TRBJ2-7; 8 nucleotides match TRBD1. V gave up 11 bases and J gave up 2 bases; unmatched junction bases: 5. Per the germline V gene, CDR1 is ENHRY and CDR2 is SYGVKD. The CDR3 sequence is 12 residues long. For the CDR3, the DNA is TGTGCCGGCCGGGGACAGGCCTACGAGCAGTACTTC. It codes for CAGRGQAYEQYF.

The genes are TRBV5-4 and TRBJ2-3; 7 bases are a match to TRBD2. CDR3 length equals 15 residues. With V trimmed by 4 bases and J by 6 bases, 11 bases remained unmatched. In germline, CDR1 is SGHNT, CDR2 YYREEE (reference sequence). CDR3 in DNA: TGTGCCAGCAGCCCGGGGGGACCGGCGAGGGATACGCAGTATTTT. It codes for CASSPGGPARDTQYF.

This rearrangement joins TRBV5-1 to TRBJ1-2, with TRBD1 matching 11 bases. CDR3 length: 14 amino acids. V shed 2 bases and J 8 bases; nucleotides not matched to a gene: 5. Germline V lookup: CDR1 SGHRS, CDR2 YFSETQ. In DNA form, the CDR3 reads TGCGCCAGCAGCTTAGGACAGGGGGCGTTCGGCTACACCTTC. It is translated as CASSLGQGAFGYTF. Combining the CDR3 with reference TRBV5-1 and TRBJ1-2 gives the whole variable domain KAGVTQTPRYLIKTRGQQVTLSCSPISGHRSVSWYQQTPGQGLQFLFEYFSETQRNKGNFPGRFSGRQFSNSRSEMNVSTLELGDSALYLCASSLGQGAFGYTFGSGTRLTVV.

The chain uses TRBV5-1 and TRBJ2-5, with 7 nucleotides matching TRBD2. J gave up 1 base and V 2 bases, and 2 bases lay outside the gene matches. CDR1 is SGHRS, CDR2 YFSETQ, per germline. CDR3 length: 14 residues. DNA for the CDR3: TGCGCCAGCAGCTTAGCGGGAAGCCAAGAGACCCAGTACTTC. Protein sequence: CASSLAGSQETQYF. Full variable domain (missing parts from reference TRBV5-1 and TRBJ2-5): KAGVTQTPRYLIKTRGQQVTLSCSPISGHRSVSWYQQTPGQGLQFLFEYFSETQRNKGNFPGRFSGRQFSNSRSEMNVSTLELGDSALYLCASSLAGSQETQYFGPGTRLLVL.

The CDR3 loop is CASRSPPGSEAFF. In nucleotides, the CDR3 is TGTGCCAGCAGGAGTCCCCCCGGGTCTGAAGCTTTCTTT. The chain carries TRBV27 and TRBJ1-1; no firm D call. This CDR3 is 13 amino acids long. CDR1 is MNHEY, CDR2 SMNVEV, per germline (reference sequence). V was pared by 6 bases and J by 6 bases, with 14 bases between.

This chain links TRBV19 with TRBJ2-2, with unresolved D. Trimming left V 5 bases short and J 4 bases short, with 14 bases between. The CDR3 is 15 residues long. Per germline, CDR1 LNHDA and CDR2 SQIVND (reference sequence). The CDR3: CASSPHSHVTGELFF. Written as DNA, the CDR3 is TGTGCCAGTAGTCCCCACTCCCACGTCACCGGGGAGCTGTTTTTT.

The gene calls are TRBV6-1 and TRBJ2-4; D possibly corresponds to TRBD2 (6 bases). Germline CDR1 is MNHNS and CDR2 is SASEGT. The V end was cut by 6 bases, the J end by 8 bases, with 20 bases between. The CDR3 has 15 amino acids. DNA for the CDR3: TGTGCCAGCAGGGGACCGGGACCGTGGGGGGACATTCAGTACTTC. This encodes CASRGPGPWGDIQYF.

The chain recombines TRBV19 with TRBJ2-2; the match to TRBD2 covers 10 bases. After removal of 6 bases from V and 15 bases from J, the junction contained 7 bases not matched to a gene. The CDR3 consists of 12 residues. Germline V gene sequence: CDR1 LNHDA, CDR2 SQIVND (reference sequence). As DNA, the CDR3 is TGTGCCAGTAGACTAGCGGGGTATCCCATGTTTTTT. Protein: CASRLAGYPMFF.

The chain couples TRBV5-1 to TRBJ2-5; no clear D. Trimming shortened V by 4 bases and J by 0 bases, and 10 bases separated the two germline ends. This CDR3 is built from 14 residues. Germline V gene lookup returns CDR1 SGHRS and CDR2 YFSETQ. The CDR3 spells CASSPDTNQETQYF. The CDR3 region has the DNA TGCGCCAGCAGCCCAGACACCAACCAAGAGACCCAGTACTTC. Supplemented by reference TRBV5-1 and TRBJ2-5, the full variable domain reads KAGVTQTPRYLIKTRGQQVTLSCSPISGHRSVSWYQQTPGQGLQFLFEYFSETQRNKGNFPGRFSGRQFSNSRSEMNVSTLELGDSALYLCASSPDTNQETQYFGPGTRLLVL.

This sequence joins TRBV6-1 and TRBJ1-2, with TRBD1 matching 11 bases. In germline, CDR1 is MNHNS, CDR2 SASEGT. V lost 8 bases to trimming and J lost 3 bases; unmatched junction nucleotides: 2. CDR3 size: 13 residues. For the CDR3, the DNA is TGTGCCAGCCAGGGACAGGGGGACTATGGCTACACCTTC. This codes for CASQGQGDYGYTF.

This clone showed up just a few times. The rearrangement links TRBV6-6 to TRBJ1-5; a possible D gene is TRBD1 (5 bases). V lost 7 bases and J lost 5, with 12 bases in between. The CDR3 covers 13 residues. Germline V CDR1 and CDR2: MNHNY, SVGAGI (reference sequence). CDR3: CASTNDRDQPQHF. CDR3 nucleotides: TGTGCCAGCACTAACGACAGAGATCAGCCCCAGCATTTT.

The J gene is TRBJ2-7, the V gene TRBV27; 10 bases map to TRBD1. The CDR3 runs to 15 residues. V gave up 3 bases and J gave up 13 bases; unmatched junction bases: 15. CDR1 and CDR2 (germline): MNHEY, SMNVEV (reference sequence). The CDR3 nucleotides read TGTGCCAGCAGTTTTTTCGGGACAGGGGTATCCGGGTCCTACTTC. Amino acid sequence: CASSFFGTGVSGSYF.

CDR3 region: CASSFLDRLNQPQHF. In DNA form, the CDR3 reads TGTGCCAGTAGTTTCCTGGACAGGCTCAATCAGCCCCAGCATTTT. The chain uses TRBV19 and TRBJ1-5; 7 nucleotides line up with TRBD1. The CDR3 has 15 amino acids. V gave up 5 bases and J gave up 3 bases; unmatched junction bases: 7. Germline-derived CDR1 and CDR2 are LNHDA and SQIVND (reference sequence).

The chain is built from TRBV5-8 and TRBJ1-1; D gene unclear. CDR1 is SGHTS, CDR2 YDEGEE, per germline. The CDR3 runs to 16 residues. V was pared by 0 bases and J by 1 base, with 13 bases between. CDR3 residues: CASSLVVGGPNTEAFF. As DNA, the CDR3 is TGTGCCAGCAGCTTGGTCGTAGGTGGGCCGAACACTGAAGCTTTCTTT.